Following are 26 T cell receptor beta chains from one sample sequenced in a study of shared clonotypes between healthy human individuals. The data were produced by immunoSEQ multiplex PCR, yet TCRdb's version contains in-frame clones alone and is incomplete. The top ten hold 0.35% to 0.45% of the sample, which has about 2.4 million clones, roughly 93% seen once. The sequencing input was naive CD4+ T cells from PBMCs. Subset here: CD45RA+ positively selected. The receptors come from a man between 18 and 29 years old in good health. Some clones in this sample may be carry-over from other donors' samples.

The CDR3 DNA sequence: TGTGCCAGCTCACCACCTGCCAGAACGAACCAAGAGACCCAGTACTTC. Residues: CASSPPARTNQETQYF. V gene TRBV18 combines with J gene TRBJ2-5, with D hard to call. The CDR3 totals 16 residues. V lost 0 bases and J 0 bases, leaving 11 bases between the germline ends. Per germline, CDR1 KGHSH and CDR2 LQKENI.

This sequence joins TRBV29-1 and TRBJ2-2; no reliable D call. Per germline, CDR1 SQVTM and CDR2 ANQGSEA. V lost 5 bases and J 2 bases, leaving 6 bases between the germline ends. This CDR3 has 12 amino acids. The CDR3 reads CSVRLNTGELFF. The DNA of the CDR3 is TGCAGCGTTCGATTAAACACCGGGGAGCTGTTTTTT.

The rearrangement joins TRBV18 to TRBJ1-4; D gene uncertain. Trimming cost V 4 bases and J 3 bases, with 9 bases left between them. The germline V gene encodes CDR1 KGHSH and CDR2 LQKENI. The CDR3 covers 14 residues. The CDR3, as DNA: TGTGCCAGCTCACGTGGAACAGCTAATGAAAAACTGTTTTTT. Amino acid sequence: CASSRGTANEKLFF.

The CDR3 bases are TGTGCCAGCAGTTTCGGAGAGAGAGGGGGTGAAGCTTTCTTT. This gives the protein CASSFGERGGEAFF. The chain is built from TRBV27 and TRBJ1-1, with D maybe TRBD1 (6 bases). V lost 3 bases, J lost 7 bases, and 15 bases lay in between. In germline, CDR1 is MNHEY, CDR2 SMNVEV (reference sequence). This CDR3 comprises 14 residues.

The J gene is TRBJ1-3, the V gene TRBV23-1; D is perhaps TRBD1 (5 bases). TRBV23-1 is reported as an ORF; its role is uncertain. V shed 3 bases and J shed 7 bases, with 13 bases lying between them. This CDR3 comprises 14 residues. The CDR3 region has the DNA TGCGCCAGCAGTCACGCGGCGGGACCGAACACCATATATTTT. Protein sequence: CASSHAAGPNTIYF.

This clone occurred once. Other DNA sequences within the sample encode an identical CDR3. The CDR3 reads CASSLGPGRDEQYF. The CDR3 DNA sequence: TGCGCCAGCAGCTTGGGGCCCGGCCGGGACGAGCAGTACTTC. V is TRBV5-1 and J is TRBJ2-7; D call uncertain. The CDR3 is 14 residues long. V shed 0 bases and J shed 5 bases, with 12 bases lying between them. Germline CDR1 SGHRS, CDR2 YFSETQ.

For this clone: Within the sample, other DNA sequences also encode this same CDR3. V and J are TRBV7-2 and TRBJ2-5; no clear D gene. Trimming shortened V by 1 base and J by 5 bases, and 5 bases separated the two germline ends. Germline loops: CDR1 SGHTA, CDR2 FQGNSA. The CDR3 consists of 12 residues. Here the CDR3 reads CASSLERETQYF. The CDR3 region has the DNA TGTGCCAGCAGCTTAGAGAGGGAGACCCAGTACTTC.

This chain links TRBV7-3 with TRBJ2-1; D gene unclear. Germline V gene data show CDR1 as SGHTA and CDR2 as FQGTGA. CDR3 length: 15 amino acids. Deletions cut 0 bases from V and 7 bases from J, with 13 bases between. CDR3 sequence reads: CASSLTKSSGNEQFF. DNA for the CDR3: TGTGCCAGCAGCTTAACGAAAAGCAGTGGGAATGAGCAGTTCTTC.

This clone was observed a few times. The chain uses TRBV5-5 and TRBJ1-5; 9 bases fit TRBD1. CDR1 is SGHKS, CDR2 YYEKEE, per germline (reference sequence). The CDR3 totals 13 residues. Unmatched junction bases numbered 3, after V lost 10 bases and J lost 1 base. The chain's CDR3 is CAEQGASNQPQHF. The CDR3 DNA sequence: TGTGCCGAACAGGGGGCGAGCAATCAGCCCCAGCATTTT.

This chain uses TRBV5-1 with TRBJ2-1; 7 nucleotides agree with TRBD1. The trim removed 3 bases at V and 7 bases at J, leaving 10 bases unmatched. There are 15 residues in the CDR3. CDR1 SGHRS and CDR2 YFSETQ come from the germline V gene. CDR3 nucleotides: TGCGCCAGCAGCTCTGGGACAGCCCATGGTAATGAGCAGTTCTTC. It yields the protein CASSSGTAHGNEQFF.

This clone was picked up one time. The chain is built from TRBV7-8 and TRBJ2-5; no clear D. Germline V gene sequence: CDR1 SGHVS, CDR2 FQNEAQ. The length of the CDR3 is 12 residues. The germline V and J ends were trimmed by 0 bases and 5 bases, with 4 bases remaining between them. The CDR3 DNA reads TGTGCCAGCAGCTTAGCGGTCGAGACCCAGTACTTC. The encoded protein is CASSLAVETQYF.

This clone was picked up a small number of times. Other DNA sequences within the sample encode an identical CDR3. This chain links TRBV2 with TRBJ1-2; D is unclear. V shed 1 base and J shed 4 bases, with 4 bases lying between them. CDR3 length: 12 amino acids. Germline CDR1 reads SNHLY; CDR2 reads FYNNEI. Here the CDR3 reads CASSEGGYGYTF. For the CDR3, the DNA is TGTGCCAGCAGTGAAGGGGGCTATGGCTACACCTTC.

On this clone: The same CDR3 also results from other DNA sequences found in this sample. V usage is TRBV9 and J usage is TRBJ2-7, with D possibly matching TRBD2 (5 bases). Trimming removed 0 bases at V and 2 bases at J, with 9 bases between. This CDR3 has 14 amino acids. Germline lookup yields CDR1 SGDLS and CDR2 YYNGEE. CDR3 DNA: TGTGCCAGCAGCGTAGGTGGAGGAACCTACGAGCAGTACTTC. Residues: CASSVGGGTYEQYF. Combining the CDR3 with reference TRBV9 and TRBJ2-7 gives the whole variable domain DSGVTQTPKHLITATGQRVTLRCSPRSGDLSVYWYQQSLDQGLQFLIQYYNGEERAKGNILERFSAQQFPDLHSELNLSSLELGDSALYFCASSVGGGTYEQYFGPGTRLTVT.

With respect to this clone: At the DNA level, this CDR3 is encoded by other sequences in the same sample as well. This chain connects TRBV15 to TRBJ2-7; D gene uncertain. V lost 1 base, J lost 4 bases, and 5 bases lay in between. Germline V gene data show CDR1 as LNHNV and CDR2 as YYDKDF (reference sequence). This CDR3 is 12 amino acids long. Here the CDR3 DNA reads TGTGCCACCAGCAGAGGAGTTTACGAGCAGTACTTC. The encoded protein is CATSRGVYEQYF.

The chain has TRBV9 and TRBJ2-3; TRBD2 matches 8 bases. This CDR3 is 17 amino acids long. Germline V lookup: CDR1 SGDLS, CDR2 YYNGEE. V lost 0 bases, J lost 1 base, and 7 bases stayed unmatched. The CDR3 DNA follows: TGTGCCAGCAGCGTAGCTAGCAGCGGGAGAGGCACAGATACGCAGTATTTT. Translation: CASSVASSGRGTDTQYF. Variable domain in full (rest from reference TRBV9 and TRBJ2-3): DSGVTQTPKHLITATGQRVTLRCSPRSGDLSVYWYQQSLDQGLQFLIQYYNGEERAKGNILERFSAQQFPDLHSELNLSSLELGDSALYFCASSVASSGRGTDTQYFGPGTRLTVL.

V usage is TRBV27 and J usage is TRBJ1-4; 7 bases align to TRBD1. CDR1 and CDR2 (germline): MNHEY, SMNVEV (reference sequence). The V gene end was trimmed by 2 bases and the J gene end by 4 bases; junction bases not matched to a gene: 4. The CDR3 length is 15 residues. CDR3 DNA sequence: TGTGCCAGCAGTTTAATGGCAGGGGGTAATGAAAAACTGTTTTTT. Amino acids: CASSLMAGGNEKLFF.

V usage is TRBV4-1 and J usage is TRBJ1-5, with TRBD1 identical over 10 bases. V shed 4 bases, J shed 6 bases, and the junction held 3 bases outside the gene matches. The CDR3 is made up of 14 amino acids. Per germline, CDR1 MGHRA and CDR2 YSYEKL. DNA of the CDR3: TGCGCCAGCAGCCGACAGGGGGCGGGTCAGCCCCAGCATTTT. This gives the protein CASSRQGAGQPQHF.

The chain employs TRBV5-4 and TRBJ2-2; TRBD1 might be the D (6 bases). The CDR3 runs 15 residues. Germline values: CDR1 SGHNT, CDR2 YYREEE (reference sequence). V was trimmed by 0 bases and J by 4 bases, leaving 10 bases between them. The CDR3 region has the DNA TGTGCCAGCAGCTTGGTGGACAGACCCACCGGGGAGCTGTTTTTT. Its protein is CASSLVDRPTGELFF.

The rearrangement links TRBV5-1 to TRBJ2-1; 13 nucleotides align to TRBD2. The CDR3 contains 15 residues. Germline V gene sequence: CDR1 SGHRS, CDR2 YFSETQ. With V trimmed by 3 bases and J by 9 bases, 6 bases remained unmatched. The CDR3 here is CASSSGTSGTSEQFF. The CDR3 nucleotides are TGCGCCAGCAGCTCCGGGACTAGCGGGACATCTGAGCAGTTCTTC.

Only one count was recorded for this clone. This sequence joins TRBV28 and TRBJ2-7; possibly TRBD1 for D (5 bases). V was shortened by 4 bases and J by 3 bases, with 16 bases between the two germline ends. This CDR3 is 15 amino acids long. Germline V CDR1 and CDR2: MDHEN, SYDVKM. The CDR3 coding sequence is TGTGCCAGCAGTTCCAGGGTTTTGGAAATCTACGAGCAGTACTTC. Protein: CASSSRVLEIYEQYF.

This clone was seen just once. V is TRBV14 and J is TRBJ1-1; D perhaps matches TRBD1 (5 bases). The CDR3 extends over 13 amino acids. CDR1 is SGHDN and CDR2 is FVKESK in the germline V gene. V was trimmed by 0 bases and J by 9 bases, leaving 11 bases between them. CDR3 in DNA: TGTGCCAGCAGCCAAGATCTCCAGGGTAAAGCTTTCTTT. Translating it yields CASSQDLQGKAFF.

The rearrangement links TRBV25-1 to TRBJ2-1, with TRBD2 matching 9 bases. The length of the CDR3 is 15 residues. The J segment lost 7 bases and the V segment lost 1 base, leaving 5 bases of the junction unmatched. Germline V CDR1 and CDR2: MGHDK, SYGVNS. The CDR3 reads CASSEFGGRGNEQFF. CDR3 sequence (DNA): TGTGCCAGCAGTGAATTTGGCGGGAGGGGGAATGAGCAGTTCTTC.

This sequence joins TRBV28 and TRBJ1-4; the match to TRBD1 covers 7 bases. Germline trimming cut 1 base from V and 7 bases from J; bases unmatched to any gene: 3. Germline lookup yields CDR1 MDHEN and CDR2 SYDVKM. The CDR3 sequence is 14 residues long. The CDR3 here is CASSLSRGGEKLFF. In nucleotides, the CDR3 is TGTGCCAGCAGTTTATCCAGGGGGGGTGAAAAACTGTTTTTT. The complete variable domain, with remaining parts taken from reference TRBV28 and TRBJ1-4, reads DVKVTQSSRYLVKRTGEKVFLECVQDMDHENMFWYRQDPGLGLRLIYFSYDVKMKEKGDIPEGYSVSREKKERFSLILESASTNQTSMYLCASSLSRGGEKLFFGSGTQLSVL.

This rearrangement joins TRBV27 to TRBJ2-7; perhaps D is TRBD1 or TRBD2 (5 bases each). This CDR3 has 13 residues. CDR1 is MNHEY and CDR2 is SMNVEV in the germline V gene (reference sequence). V dropped 3 bases and J dropped 5 bases, with 11 bases sitting between them. CDR3 nucleotide sequence: TGTGCCAGCAGTTTGTCCAGGGACCACGAGCAGTACTTC. Its translation is CASSLSRDHEQYF.

The chain is built from TRBV6-1 and TRBJ1-1; possible D gene TRBD1, 5 bases. The CDR3 has 14 amino acids. Germline CDR1 and CDR2: MNHNS and SASEGT. Trimming shortened V by 8 bases and J by 4 bases, and 17 bases separated the two germline ends. The CDR3 loop reads CASPGFQGATEAFF. CDR3 DNA: TGTGCCAGCCCGGGCTTCCAAGGGGCCACTGAAGCTTTCTTT.

CDR3 coding DNA: TGTGCCAGCAGGTTCCTAGGGGTCACTGAAGCTTTCTTT. Its translation is CASRFLGVTEAFF. The chain is built from TRBV5-5 and TRBJ1-1; perhaps TRBD1 as D (5 bases). Germline loops: CDR1 SGHKS, CDR2 YYEKEE (reference sequence). V dropped 5 bases and J dropped 4 bases, with 12 bases sitting between them. The CDR3 sequence is 13 residues long.